The 11 T cell receptor beta chains below all came from one sample that was sequenced in a study of blood T cell repertoires in COVID-19. The method was immunoSEQ multiplex PCR; TCRdb's version includes in-frame clones alone and lacks a portion of them. Of about 53,000 clones in the sample, about nine tenths were seen once. Sequenced input: peripheral blood. The receptor set was obtained from a man aged 80 or over with acute or convalescent COVID-19.

The J gene is TRBJ2-7, the V gene TRBV7-9; 8 bases are shared with TRBD1. The CDR3 has 14 residues. J was trimmed by 6 bases and V by 7 bases; bases with no gene match: 11. In germline, CDR1 is SEHNR, CDR2 FQNEAQ (reference sequence). CDR3 DNA sequence: TGTGCCAGCACCCTCGCAGGGGGCAGGTCCGAGCAGTACTTC. Encoded protein: CASTLAGGRSEQYF.

This chain links TRBV6-5 with TRBJ1-1; 8 bases are shared with TRBD1. The CDR3 consists of 14 residues. From germline, CDR1 is MNHEY and CDR2 SVGAGI. The V and J ends lost 7 bases and 6 bases, in that order; junction bases with no gene match: 10. The CDR3 DNA reads as TGTGCCAGCACCCAGCCAGGGGGCGAGGCTGAAGCTTTCTTT. It encodes CASTQPGGEAEAFF.

This CDR3 reads CASSREGANYGYTF. The CDR3 nucleotides read TGTGCCAGCAGCAGAGAGGGGGCAAACTATGGCTACACCTTC. This chain links TRBV5-4 with TRBJ1-2, with TRBD1 identical over 7 bases. V lost 4 bases, J lost 2 bases, and 5 bases stayed unmatched. The CDR3 extends over 14 amino acids. Germline CDR1 and CDR2: SGHNT and YYREEE (reference sequence).

The J gene is TRBJ2-2, the V gene TRBV6-5, with 7 positions matching TRBD1. The J segment lost 0 bases and the V segment lost 6 bases, leaving 1 base of the junction unmatched. Germline CDR1 and CDR2: MNHEY and SVGAGI. This CDR3 is built from 14 residues. Written as DNA, the CDR3 is TGTGCCAGCAGACAGGGGACGAACACCGGGGAGCTGTTTTTT. This sequence encodes CASRQGTNTGELFF.

This chain joins TRBV6-6 and TRBJ2-1; TRBD2 aligns across 8 bases. The CDR3 has 15 residues. Germline trimming cut 2 bases from V and 6 bases from J; bases unmatched to any gene: 6. Germline CDR1 reads MNHNY; CDR2 reads SVGAGI (reference sequence). The CDR3 DNA reads TGTGCCAGCAGTTACGTCAGCGGGGGTTTCAATGAGCAGTTCTTC. Its protein is CASSYVSGGFNEQFF.

The chain combines TRBV6-5 with TRBJ2-1, with 8 bases lining up with TRBD2. Per germline, CDR1 MNHEY and CDR2 SVGAGI. Losses at the gene ends were 0 bases for V and 9 bases for J; bases not matched to a gene: 10. This CDR3 is 16 amino acids long. The CDR3 sequence is CASSYSGGAVTFEQFF. Written as DNA, the CDR3 is TGTGCCAGCAGTTACTCCGGGGGGGCCGTTACCTTTGAGCAGTTCTTC.

The J gene is TRBJ1-2, the V gene TRBV5-4; D is unresolved. Trimming took off 0 bases at V and 4 bases at J, with 4 bases between the two ends. The germline gives CDR1 SGHNT, CDR2 YYREEE (reference sequence). CDR3 length: 12 residues. CDR3 nucleotide sequence: TGTGCCAGCAGCTTGGCCAGCTATGGCTACACCTTC. It specifies CASSLASYGYTF.

This clone turned up a few times. The CDR3 protein is CASSSEGLAGETQYF. In DNA, the CDR3 is TGTGCCAGCAGCTCAGAAGGACTGGCCGGAGAGACCCAGTACTTC. The rearrangement links TRBV7-2 to TRBJ2-5; the D gene is possibly TRBD2 (5 bases). The germline V and J ends were trimmed by 4 bases and 4 bases, with 16 bases remaining between them. Germline V gene data show CDR1 as SGHTA and CDR2 as FQGNSA. This CDR3 contains 15 residues.

This CDR3 is CASSIGLVGSYGYTF. CDR3 nucleotides: TGTGCCAGTAGTATTGGCCTGGTGGGGAGTTATGGCTACACCTTC. This rearrangement joins TRBV19 to TRBJ1-2, with D uncertain. CDR3 length: 15 amino acids. Germline lookup yields CDR1 LNHDA and CDR2 SQIVND (reference sequence). V shed 3 bases and J shed 5 bases, with 16 bases lying between them.

The chain carries TRBV27 and TRBJ1-2; D is uncertain. Germline V gene data show CDR1 as MNHEY and CDR2 as SMNVEV (reference sequence). V was clipped by 0 bases and J by 5 bases, with 7 bases between them. CDR3 length: 13 residues. The CDR3 DNA is TGTGCCAGCAGTTTATCGATCCAGTATGGCTACACCTTC. Translating gives CASSLSIQYGYTF.

The chain links TRBV7-6 to TRBJ1-1; 9 positions match TRBD1. The CDR3 runs 15 residues. Germline V gives CDR1 SGHVS, CDR2 FNYEAQ. V lost 3 bases and J lost 2; bases outside the gene matches: 4. CDR3 coding DNA: TGTGCCAGCAGCTTTCACAGGGGGCCTAACACTGAAGCTTTCTTT. Translated: CASSFHRGPNTEAFF.